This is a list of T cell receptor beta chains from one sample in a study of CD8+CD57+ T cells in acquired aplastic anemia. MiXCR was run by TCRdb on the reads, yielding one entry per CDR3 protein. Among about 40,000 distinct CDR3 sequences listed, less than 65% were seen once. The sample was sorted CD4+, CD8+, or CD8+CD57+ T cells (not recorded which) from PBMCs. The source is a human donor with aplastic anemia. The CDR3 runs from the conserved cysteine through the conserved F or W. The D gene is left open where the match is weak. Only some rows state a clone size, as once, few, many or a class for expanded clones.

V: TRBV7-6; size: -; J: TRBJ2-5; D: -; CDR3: CASSRGLTQETQYF; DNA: TGTGCCAGCAGCCGAGGACTCACCCAAGAGACCCAGTACTTC
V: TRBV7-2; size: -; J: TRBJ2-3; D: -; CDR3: CASSLGHDTQYF; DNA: TGTGCCAGCAGCTTAGGCCACGATACGCAGTATTTT
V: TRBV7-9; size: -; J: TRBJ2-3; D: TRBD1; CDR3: CASSRDRSTDTQYF; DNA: TGTGCCAGCAGCCGGGACAGGAGCACAGATACGCAGTATTTT
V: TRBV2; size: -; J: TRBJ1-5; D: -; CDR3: CASTTIDRNQPQHF; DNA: TGTGCCAGCACTACGATCGACCGCAATCAGCCCCAGCATTTT
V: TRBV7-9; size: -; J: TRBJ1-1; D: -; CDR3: CASSLGPVTEAFF; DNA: TGTGCCAGCAGCTTAGGCCCGGTCACTGAAGCTTTCTTT
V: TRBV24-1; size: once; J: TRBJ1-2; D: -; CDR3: CATSDSSVGYGYTF; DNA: TGTGCCACCAGTGATTCCTCTGTCGGTTATGGCTACACCTTC
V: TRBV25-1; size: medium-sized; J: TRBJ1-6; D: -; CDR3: CASSVGWGSSPLHF; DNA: TGTGCCAGCAGTGTTGGATGGGGGAGTTCACCCCTCCACTTT
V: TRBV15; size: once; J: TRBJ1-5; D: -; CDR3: CATSRDVGAGQPQHF; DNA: TGTGCCACCAGCAGAGATGTGGGGGCAGGTCAGCCCCAGCATTTT
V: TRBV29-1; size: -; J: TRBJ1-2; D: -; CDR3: CSVESLQDYGYTF; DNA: TGCAGCGTTGAAAGCCTACAGGACTATGGCTACACCTTC
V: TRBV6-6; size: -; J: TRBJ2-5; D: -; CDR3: CASSQETQYF; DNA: TGTGCTAGCAGTCAAGAGACCCAGTACTTC
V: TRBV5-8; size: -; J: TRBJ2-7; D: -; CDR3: CASSLTAWTYEQYF; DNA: TGTGCCAGCAGCTTGACCGCCTGGACCTACGAGCAGTACTTC
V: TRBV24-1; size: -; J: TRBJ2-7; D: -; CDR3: CATSGDERSSYEQYF; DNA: TGTGCCACCAGTGGGGACGAAAGGAGCTCCTACGAGCAGTACTTC
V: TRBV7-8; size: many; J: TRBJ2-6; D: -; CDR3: CASSLGASGGSGANVLTF; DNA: TGTGCCAGCAGCTTAGGTGCCAGCGGTGGCTCTGGGGCCAACGTCCTGACTTTC
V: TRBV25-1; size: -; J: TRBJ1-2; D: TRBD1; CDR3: CASSEYGPTGDYGYTF; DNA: TGTGCCAGCAGTGAATATGGCCCGACAGGGGACTATGGCTACACCTTC
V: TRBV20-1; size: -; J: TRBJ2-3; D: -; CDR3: CSASWGRTRTDTQYF; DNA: TGCAGTGCTTCCTGGGGACGGACTCGCACAGATACGCAGTATTTT
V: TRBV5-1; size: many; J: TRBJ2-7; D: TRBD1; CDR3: CASSLRQGANEQYF; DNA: TGCGCCAGCAGCTTGAGACAGGGGGCTAACGAGCAGTACTTC
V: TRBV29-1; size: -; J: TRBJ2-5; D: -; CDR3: CSTGDRLQETQYF; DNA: TGCAGCACGGGGGACAGACTGCAAGAGACCCAGTACTTC
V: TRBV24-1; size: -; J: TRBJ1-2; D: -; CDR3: CATSDLGTNYGYTF; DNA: TGTGCCACCAGTGACCTAGGGACAAACTATGGCTACACCTTC
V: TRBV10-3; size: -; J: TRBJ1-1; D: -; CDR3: CAISVLGAEAFF; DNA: TGTGCCATCAGCGTTCTCGGGGCTGAAGCTTTCTTT
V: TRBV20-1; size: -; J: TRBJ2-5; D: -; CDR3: CSARGRETQYF; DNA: TGCAGCGCCAGGGGGAGGGAGACCCAGTACTTC
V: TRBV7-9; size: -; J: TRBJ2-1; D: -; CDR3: CASSLGPANEQFF; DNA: TGTGCCAGCAGCTTAGGGCCCGCGAATGAGCAGTTCTTC
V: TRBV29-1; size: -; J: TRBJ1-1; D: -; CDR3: CSVVPNFPAFF; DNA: TGCAGCGTTGTCCCCAACTTTCCAGCTTTCTTT
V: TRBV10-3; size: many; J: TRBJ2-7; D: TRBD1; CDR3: CAIRGVGQDVGEQYF; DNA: TGTGCCATCAGGGGGGTCGGACAGGACGTGGGAGAGCAGTACTTC
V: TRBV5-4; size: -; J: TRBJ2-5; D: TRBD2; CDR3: CASSLGQGGLAGFQETQYF; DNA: TGTGCCAGCAGCTTGGGACAGGGTGGACTAGCGGGGTTCCAAGAGACCCAGTACTTC
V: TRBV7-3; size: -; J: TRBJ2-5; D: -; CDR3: CASSFGGAETQYF; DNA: TGTGCCAGCAGCTTTGGCGGGGCTGAGACCCAGTACTTC
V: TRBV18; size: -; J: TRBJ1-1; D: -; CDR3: CASSPDRESEAFF; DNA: TGTGCCAGCTCACCTGACCGGGAGTCTGAAGCTTTCTTT
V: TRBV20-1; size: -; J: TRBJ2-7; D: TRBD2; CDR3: CSAKQPGLAEYEQYF; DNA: TGCAGTGCTAAGCAGCCGGGACTAGCGGAGTACGAGCAGTACTTC
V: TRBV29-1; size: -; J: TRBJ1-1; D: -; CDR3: CSVVGQREGSEAFF; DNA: TGCAGCGTCGTGGGACAACGAGAAGGGTCTGAAGCTTTCTTT
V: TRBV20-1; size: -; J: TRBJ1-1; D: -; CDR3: CSAPQGGQGLNTEAFF; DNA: TGCAGTGCTCCGCAGGGTGGACAAGGTTTGAACACTGAAGCTTTCTTT
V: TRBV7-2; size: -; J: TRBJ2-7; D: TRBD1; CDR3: CASSRAGTGGIEQYF; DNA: TGTGCCAGCAGCAGAGCTGGGACAGGGGGAATCGAGCAGTACTTC
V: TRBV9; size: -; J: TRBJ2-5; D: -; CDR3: CASSVGNRAQETQYF; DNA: TGTGCCAGCAGCGTAGGTAACAGGGCACAAGAGACCCAGTACTTC
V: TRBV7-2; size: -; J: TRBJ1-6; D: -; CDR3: CASSLDNSPLHF; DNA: TGTGCCAGCAGCTTAGACAATTCACCCCTCCACTTT
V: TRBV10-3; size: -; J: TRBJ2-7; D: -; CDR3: CAISESNRAGYEQYF; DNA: TGTGCCATCAGTGAGTCGAACAGGGCCGGCTACGAGCAGTACTTC
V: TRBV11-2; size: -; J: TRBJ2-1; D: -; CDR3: CASSLGSGDEQFF; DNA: TGTGCCAGCAGCTTGGGGTCCGGCGATGAGCAGTTCTTC
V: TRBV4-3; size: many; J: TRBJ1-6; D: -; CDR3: CASSQDLLPGDNSPLHF; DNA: TGCGCCAGCAGCCAAGATCTCCTACCAGGGGATAATTCACCCCTCCACTTT
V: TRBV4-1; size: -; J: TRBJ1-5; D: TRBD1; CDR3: CASSQDGGQGDQPQHF; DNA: TGCGCCAGCAGCCAAGATGGGGGGCAGGGGGATCAGCCCCAGCATTTT
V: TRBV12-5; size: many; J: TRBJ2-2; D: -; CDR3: CASGLGLTGELFF; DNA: TGTGCTAGTGGTTTGGGACTTACCGGGGAGCTGTTTTTT
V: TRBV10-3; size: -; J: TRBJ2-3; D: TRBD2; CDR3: CAITRTSGASMDTQYF; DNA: TGTGCCATCACCAGAACTAGCGGGGCCTCTATGGATACGCAGTATTTT
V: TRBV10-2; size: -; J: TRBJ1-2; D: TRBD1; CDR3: CASSESTGPYGYTF; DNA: TGCGCCAGCAGTGAGTCGACAGGGCCTTATGGCTACACCTTC
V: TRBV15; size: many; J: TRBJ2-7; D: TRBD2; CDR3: CATSRDSPGRDEQYF; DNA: TGTGCCACCAGCAGAGATAGCCCAGGGAGGGACGAGCAGTACTTC
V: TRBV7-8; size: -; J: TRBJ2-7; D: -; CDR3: CASSSSQGYEQYF; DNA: TGTGCCAGCAGCTCTTCACAGGGATACGAGCAGTACTTC
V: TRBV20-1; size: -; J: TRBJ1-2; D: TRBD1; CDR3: CSARADTGARLYGYTF; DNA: TGCAGTGCTAGAGCCGATACAGGGGCGCGTCTATATGGCTACACCTTC
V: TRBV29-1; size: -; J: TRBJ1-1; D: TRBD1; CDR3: CSVSRTGNTEAFF; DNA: TGCAGCGTGAGCCGGACAGGGAACACTGAAGCTTTCTTT
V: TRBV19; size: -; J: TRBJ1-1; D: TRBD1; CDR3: CASSIGTDPNTEAFF; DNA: TGTGCCAGTAGTATTGGGACAGATCCGAACACTGAAGCTTTCTTT
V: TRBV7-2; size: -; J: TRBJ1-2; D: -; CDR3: CAIDQGHAPNYGYTF; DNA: TGTGCCATCGACCAGGGACACGCTCCTAACTATGGCTACACCTTC
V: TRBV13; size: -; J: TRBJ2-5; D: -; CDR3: CASSPRKIEETQYF; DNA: TGTGCCAGCAGCCCGCGAAAAATCGAGGAGACCCAGTACTTC
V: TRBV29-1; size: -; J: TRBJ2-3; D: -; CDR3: CSVHRSTDTQYF; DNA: TGCAGCGTTCACCGAAGCACAGATACGCAGTATTTT